This T cell receptor (beta chain) was retrieved from a study of blood T cell repertoires in COVID-19. V shed 6 bases, J shed 2 bases, and the junction held 6 bases outside the gene matches. The CDR3 has 13 residues. Germline V gene sequence: CDR1 SQVTM, CDR2 ANQGSEA. Cohorts were assigned according to the clinical history that participants reported. The table came from immunoSEQ multiplex PCR; TCRdb's copy has only in-frame clones and leaves some out. The data show about 300,000 clones, around nine tenths seen once. The sequencing input was PBMCs or T cells enriched from blood (not recorded which). This rearrangement joins TRBV29-1 to TRBJ1-2; TRBD1 agrees at 7 bases. The clonotype was recovered from a woman aged 25-40 years who had recovered from COVID-19. CDR3 region: CSVGGQFNYGYTF. The DNA for the CDR3 is TGCAGCGTAGGGGGACAGTTCAACTATGGCTACACCTTC.